One and the same sample provided the 30 T cell receptor beta chains below, sequenced in a study of T cell repertoires in cytomegalovirus infection. TCRdb reanalysed the reads using MiXCR and keeps one entry per CDR3 protein. The table records about 450,000 distinct CDR3 sequences, about 33% of them present only once. Sequenced input: PBMCs. The receptors were gathered from a human donor in good health (CMV status not recorded). Some clones in this sample may be carry-over from other donors' samples.

The chain joins TRBV6-6 to TRBJ2-1; a weak D match, TRBD1 (6 bases). V was pared by 4 bases and J by 8 bases, with 18 bases between. This CDR3 is 15 amino acids long. Germline lookup yields CDR1 MNHNY and CDR2 SVGAGI (reference sequence). The CDR3 DNA sequence: TGTGCCAGCAGTTCATGGACAGAGAATTCCCATGAGCAGTTCTTC. Protein sequence: CASSSWTENSHEQFF.

This clonotype has just one count. Its ends do not fully match the called genes, so a read error is possible. J is TRBJ2-1 and V is TRBV5-6; the D gene is possibly TRBD2 (6 bases). Germline V CDR1 and CDR2: SGHDT, YYEEEE. The CDR3 has 12 amino acids. This chain's CDR3 is CASSYSGTEHFF. In DNA, the CDR3 is TGTGCCAGCAGCTACAGTGGGACTGAGCATTTCTTC. Filled out from reference TRBV5-6 and TRBJ2-1, the complete variable domain reads DAGVTQSPTHLIKTRGQQVTLRCSPKSGHDTVSWYQQALGQGPQFIFQYYEEEERQRGNFPDRFSGHQFPNYSSELNVNALLLGDSALYLCASSYSGTEHFFGPGTRLTVL.

This chain uses TRBV27 with TRBJ1-1; D is uncertain. V gave up 7 bases and J gave up 5 bases, with 14 bases separating them. The CDR3 is 13 amino acids. Germline CDR1 reads MNHEY; CDR2 reads SMNVEV (reference sequence). The CDR3 nucleotides are TGTGCCAGCACGACACCGGGAGGGACTGAAGCTTTCTTT. It translates to CASTTPGGTEAFF.

This clonotype was observed a handful of times. The V gene is TRBV5-1, the J gene TRBJ2-2; 11 nucleotides line up with TRBD2. The CDR3 totals 18 residues. Germline V gives CDR1 SGHRS, CDR2 YFSETQ. With V trimmed by 0 bases and J by 0 bases, 4 bases remained unmatched. The CDR3 nucleotides are TGCGCCAGCAGCTTGGTAGCGGGGGGGCGTCCGAACACCGGGGAGCTGTTTTTT. Protein: CASSLVAGGRPNTGELFF.

This clonotype appeared a few times. This chain links TRBV6-1 with TRBJ2-1; D possibly corresponds to TRBD1 (5 bases). V was cut by 2 bases and J by 5 bases, with 22 bases left in between. Germline assignment: CDR1 MNHNS and CDR2 SASEGT. This CDR3 is built from 18 residues. CDR3 protein: CASSERGRWMGPNNEQFF. CDR3 DNA: TGTGCCAGCAGTGAAAGGGGCCGATGGATGGGGCCCAACAATGAGCAGTTCTTC.

In its sample, this clonotype was seen a few times. The rearrangement joins TRBV27 to TRBJ1-5; 9 bases align to TRBD1. The V gene's germline CDR1 is MNHEY and CDR2 SMNVEV (reference sequence). V was pared by 3 bases and J by 6 bases, with 6 bases of the junction left unmatched. The CDR3 has 15 residues. This CDR3 reads CASSFGGQGGQPQHF. In nucleotides, the CDR3 is TGTGCCAGCAGTTTTGGGGGACAGGGTGGTCAGCCCCAGCATTTT.

With regard to this clonotype: A much larger clone differs from this one at a single base, so this may be a read error. Lacking the conserved final phenylalanine or tryptophan, this CDR3 likely reflects a read error. The chain combines TRBV11-2 with TRBJ2-7; a possible D gene is TRBD2 (6 bases). This CDR3 is built from 14 residues. V lost 5 bases, J lost 6 bases, and 17 bases lay in between. Germline values: CDR1 SGHAT, CDR2 FQNNGV. Written as DNA, the CDR3 is TGTGCCAGCAGCGTGGGTGGGCCAGCGGGCGAGCAGTACTTA. Protein: CASSVGGPAGEQYL.

This sequence joins TRBV7-4 and TRBJ1-6; D ambiguous. Trimming shortened V by 1 base and J by 5 bases, and 9 bases separated the two germline ends. Germline V gene lookup returns CDR1 SGHVT and CDR2 SQSDAQ. This CDR3 contains 15 residues. The CDR3 is CASSLVGSDNSPLHF. The CDR3 nucleotides read TGTGCCAGCAGCTTAGTGGGGAGTGATAATTCACCCCTCCACTTT.

The V call is TRBV6-1, the J call TRBJ2-3; D possibly corresponds to TRBD2 (6 bases). This CDR3 spans 15 amino acids. V was clipped by 3 bases and J by 2 bases, with 12 bases between them. CDR1 MNHNS and CDR2 SASEGT come from the germline V gene. The CDR3 sequence is CASSEGGNPTDTQYF. CDR3 DNA: TGTGCCAGCAGTGAGGGCGGGAACCCCACAGATACGCAGTATTTT.

This chain links TRBV20-1 with TRBJ2-5, with D perhaps assigned TRBD1 or TRBD2 (5 bases each). Trimming cost V 6 bases and J 3 bases, with 23 bases left between them. The CDR3 has 16 residues. Germline V gene lookup returns CDR1 DFQATT and CDR2 SNEGSKA (reference sequence). The CDR3 here is CSALKSGRFPKETQYF. CDR3 bases: TGCAGTGCCCTCAAATCGGGGCGTTTTCCCAAAGAGACCCAGTACTTC.

Only a few counts were recorded for this clonotype. The rearrangement joins TRBV2 to TRBJ1-6, with a weak D call TRBD1 (6 bases). This CDR3 contains 13 residues. V was pared by 7 bases and J by 9 bases, with 13 bases between. CDR1 is SNHLY and CDR2 is FYNNEI in the germline V gene. The CDR3 coding sequence is TGTGCCAGCATAAAGGGGGTCGGTTCACCCCTCCACTTT. The encoded protein is CASIKGVGSPLHF. Combining the CDR3 with reference TRBV2 and TRBJ1-6 gives the whole variable domain EPEVTQTPSHQVTQMGQEVILRCVPISNHLYFYWYRQILGQKVEFLVSFYNNEISEKSEIFDDQFSVERPDGSNFTLKIRSTKLEDSAMYFCASIKGVGSPLHFGNGTRLTVT.

Only a few counts were recorded for this clonotype. This chain links TRBV12-3 or TRBV12-4 with TRBJ2-3, with D possibly TRBD1 on 7 matching bases. V dropped 7 bases and J dropped 4 bases, with 21 bases sitting between them. The CDR3 runs to 16 residues. The CDR3 coding sequence is TGTGCCAGCAAACAAGGAGGCAGGGGGGCATCAGATACGCAGTATTTT. Protein: CASKQGGRGASDTQYF.

This clonotype was counted ten times or more. The chain carries TRBV12-3 or TRBV12-4 and TRBJ2-2, with D tentatively TRBD2 (6 bases). This CDR3 is 13 amino acids long. V was shortened by 9 bases and J by 2 bases, with 10 bases between the two germline ends. The CDR3 region has the DNA TGTGCCAGTGGACTACTAAACACCGGGGAGCTGTTTTTT. It specifies CASGLLNTGELFF.

In this sample, this clonotype turned up many times. The rearrangement joins TRBV7-8 to TRBJ2-2; maybe TRBD1 (5 bases). Germline assignment: CDR1 SGHVS and CDR2 FQNEAQ. Trimming cost V 2 bases and J 2 bases, with 9 bases left between them. The CDR3 has 15 amino acids. CDR3 in DNA: TGTGCCAGCAGCTTATCCAGGGTTAACACCGGGGAGCTGTTTTTT. Amino acids: CASSLSRVNTGELFF.

This clonotype was observed many times. V and J are TRBV5-4 and TRBJ2-3; D may correspond to TRBD1 or TRBD2 (6 bases each). Trimming cost V 4 bases and J 2 bases, with 11 bases left between them. The CDR3 is made up of 14 amino acids. Germline V gene lookup returns CDR1 SGHNT and CDR2 YYREEE (reference sequence). CDR3 DNA sequence: TGTGCCAGCAGCGAAGGGGGGACCACAGATACGCAGTATTTT. This codes for CASSEGGTTDTQYF.

The sample holds a few counts of this clonotype. The chain employs TRBV20-1 and TRBJ1-1; 8 bases are a match to TRBD1. CDR3 length: 16 amino acids. Germline assignment: CDR1 DFQATT and CDR2 SNEGSKA (reference sequence). V was pared by 1 base and J by 5 bases, with 12 bases of the junction left unmatched. The CDR3 nucleotides are TGCAGTGCTAGAGCTCTTCGCACTACAGGGGGGACTGAAGCTTTCTTT. It codes for CSARALRTTGGTEAFF.

This chain links TRBV5-4 with TRBJ1-4; 7 nucleotides line up with TRBD1. Losses at the gene ends were 0 bases for V and 8 bases for J; bases not matched to a gene: 10. CDR1 and CDR2 (germline): SGHNT, YYREEE (reference sequence). This CDR3 has 16 residues. CDR3 nucleotides: TGTGCCAGCAGCTTGGCAAGACAGGGTTCTTCCGAAAAACTGTTTTTT. Amino acids: CASSLARQGSSEKLFF.

The table lists this clonotype with many counts. V and J are TRBV6-2 or TRBV6-3 and TRBJ2-1; no definite D call. The CDR3 covers 12 residues. The germline CDR1 and CDR2 sequences are MNHEY and SVGEGT. The V gene lost 2 bases and the J gene lost 8 bases, with 7 bases spanning the gap. CDR3 residues: CASSYERDEQFF. CDR3 nucleotide sequence: TGTGCCAGCAGTTACGAAAGAGATGAGCAGTTCTTC.

The chain joins TRBV27 to TRBJ2-3; TRBD1 aligns across 8 bases. V dropped 2 bases and J dropped 1; count of bases not matched to a gene: 11. The CDR3 has 18 amino acids. CDR1 and CDR2 from the germline V gene are MNHEY and SMNVEV (reference sequence). The CDR3 coding sequence is TGTGCCAGCAGTTTACAAGGACAGGGCTCGTGGGGCACAGATACGCAGTATTTT. Its translation: CASSLQGQGSWGTDTQYF.

This clonotype was detected ten times or more. This chain joins TRBV7-2 and TRBJ2-3, with 9 bases matching TRBD1. With 5 bases clipped from V and 3 bases from J, the junction kept 9 bases outside the gene matches. CDR3 length: 16 amino acids. Per germline, CDR1 SGHTA and CDR2 FQGNSA. As DNA, the CDR3 is TGTGCCAGCAGCAAGACAGGGACAGGGAGTACAGATACGCAGTATTTT. Translated, it gives CASSKTGTGSTDTQYF.

The rearrangement joins TRBV9 to TRBJ1-2; D is ambiguous. CDR3 size: 13 residues. Trimming left V 2 bases short and J 0 bases short, with 5 bases between. Germline V gives CDR1 SGDLS, CDR2 YYNGEE. CDR3 nucleotides: TGTGCCAGCAGCGTCGCAACTAACTATGGCTACACCTTC. This codes for CASSVATNYGYTF.

This clonotype was seen many times. The chain couples TRBV28 to TRBJ1-2; D might be TRBD1 (5 bases). Trimming took 0 bases from V and 0 from J, leaving 8 bases between them. The CDR3 totals 15 residues. Germline CDR1 and CDR2: MDHEN and SYDVKM. CDR3 nucleotides: TGTGCCAGCAGTTTATGGGGGGAAGCTAACTATGGCTACACCTTC. Translating gives CASSLWGEANYGYTF.

The chain joins TRBV29-1 to TRBJ2-1, with D possibly being TRBD2 (5 bases). Trimming removed 5 bases from V and 3 bases from J, with 8 bases in between. The CDR3 loop spans 12 amino acids. Germline V gene sequence: CDR1 SQVTM, CDR2 ANQGSEA. The CDR3 spells CSVRERYNEQFF. Here the CDR3 DNA reads TGCAGCGTTAGGGAGCGCTACAATGAGCAGTTCTTC.

This clonotype was found a few times. The chain is built from TRBV2 and TRBJ1-1; no reliable D call. This CDR3 has 12 residues. The germline V gene has CDR1 SNHLY and CDR2 FYNNEI. The V gene lost 7 bases and the J gene lost 5 bases, with 11 bases spanning the gap. CDR3 in amino acids: CASKDPGTEAFF. Written as DNA, the CDR3 is TGTGCCAGCAAGGACCCGGGGACTGAAGCTTTCTTT.

This clonotype was counted a few times. V gene TRBV11-2 combines with J gene TRBJ2-6, with unresolved D. CDR3 length equals 16 residues. Germline CDR1 reads SGHAT; CDR2 reads FQNNGV. V was shortened by 4 bases and J by 0 bases, with 10 bases between the two germline ends. The CDR3 is CASSSGLFSGANVLTF. The CDR3 bases are TGTGCCAGCAGCTCCGGCCTCTTCTCTGGGGCCAACGTCCTGACTTTC.

This clonotype was picked up a small number of times. The V and J genes are TRBV7-9 and TRBJ1-2; TRBD1 agrees at 10 bases. Per the germline V gene, CDR1 is SEHNR and CDR2 is FQNEAQ (reference sequence). The length of the CDR3 is 14 residues. Losses at the gene ends were 7 bases for V and 6 bases for J; bases not matched to a gene: 8. The CDR3 DNA reads TGTGCCAGCACCCCGACCGGGACAGGGGATGGCTACACCTTC. Its protein product is CASTPTGTGDGYTF.

This sequence joins TRBV5-4 and TRBJ2-3, with D possibly being TRBD1 or TRBD2 (5 bases each). CDR1 and CDR2 from the germline V gene are SGHNT and YYREEE (reference sequence). V was shortened by 4 bases and J by 1 base, with 13 bases between the two germline ends. CDR3 size: 15 residues. The CDR3 is CASSALGRGTDTQYF. In DNA form, the CDR3 reads TGTGCCAGCAGCGCACTGGGACGGGGCACAGATACGCAGTATTTT.

The rearrangement links TRBV2 to TRBJ2-7, with a possible D match to TRBD2 (6 bases). The CDR3 is 13 amino acids. CDR1 SNHLY and CDR2 FYNNEI come from the germline V gene. Trimming stripped 2 bases from V and 3 bases from J, with 8 bases between. The CDR3 is CASSEWRGYEQYF. CDR3 nucleotide sequence: TGTGCCAGCAGTGAATGGAGGGGCTACGAGCAGTACTTC.

This chain uses TRBV2 with TRBJ1-2; D ambiguous. The ends were cut back, 9 bases at V and 5 bases at J, with 7 bases in the middle. Germline CDR1 reads SNHLY; CDR2 reads FYNNEI. The CDR3 totals 10 residues. CDR3 amino acids: CASGEYGYTF. The CDR3, as DNA: TGTGCCAGTGGGGAATATGGCTACACCTTC.

This clonotype came up many times. The genes are TRBV12-3 or TRBV12-4 and TRBJ2-3, with TRBD2 as a possible D gene (6 bases). This CDR3 has 14 residues. Trimming took off 7 bases at V and 3 bases at J, with 14 bases between the two ends. CDR3 residues: CASTPPSVTDTQYF. The CDR3 coding sequence is TGTGCCAGCACACCCCCTAGCGTGACAGATACGCAGTATTTT.